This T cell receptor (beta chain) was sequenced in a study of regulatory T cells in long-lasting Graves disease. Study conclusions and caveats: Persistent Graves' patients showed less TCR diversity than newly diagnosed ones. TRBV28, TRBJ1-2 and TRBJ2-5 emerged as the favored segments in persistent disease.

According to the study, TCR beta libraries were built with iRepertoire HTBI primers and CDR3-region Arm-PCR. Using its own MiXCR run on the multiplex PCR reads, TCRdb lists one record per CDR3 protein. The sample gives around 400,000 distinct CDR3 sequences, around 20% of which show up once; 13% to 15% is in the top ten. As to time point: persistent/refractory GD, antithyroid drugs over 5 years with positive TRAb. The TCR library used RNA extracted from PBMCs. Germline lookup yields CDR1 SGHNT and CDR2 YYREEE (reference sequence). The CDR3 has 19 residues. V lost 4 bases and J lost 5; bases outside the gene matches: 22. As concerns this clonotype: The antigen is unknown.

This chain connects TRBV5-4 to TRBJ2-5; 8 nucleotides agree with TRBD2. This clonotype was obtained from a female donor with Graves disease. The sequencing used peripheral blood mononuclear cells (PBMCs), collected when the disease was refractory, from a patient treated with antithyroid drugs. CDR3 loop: CASSPARQGTGGPYETQYF. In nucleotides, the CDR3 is TGTGCCAGCAGCCCGGCCCGGCAGGGGACGGGAGGGCCGTATGAGACCCAGTACTTC.